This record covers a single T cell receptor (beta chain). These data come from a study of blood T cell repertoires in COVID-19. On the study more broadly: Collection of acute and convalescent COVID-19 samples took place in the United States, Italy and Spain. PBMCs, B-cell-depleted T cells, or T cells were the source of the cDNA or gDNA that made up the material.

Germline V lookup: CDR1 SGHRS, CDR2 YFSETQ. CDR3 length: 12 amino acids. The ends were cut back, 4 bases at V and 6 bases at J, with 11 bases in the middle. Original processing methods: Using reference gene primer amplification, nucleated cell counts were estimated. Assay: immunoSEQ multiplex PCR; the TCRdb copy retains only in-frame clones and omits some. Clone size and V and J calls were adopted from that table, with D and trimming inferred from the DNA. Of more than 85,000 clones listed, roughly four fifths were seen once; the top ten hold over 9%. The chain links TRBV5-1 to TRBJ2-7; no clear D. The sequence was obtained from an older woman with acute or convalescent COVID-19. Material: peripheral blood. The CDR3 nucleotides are TGCGCCAGCAGCCCACCCGGTGTCGAGCAGTACTTC. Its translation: CASSPPGVEQYF. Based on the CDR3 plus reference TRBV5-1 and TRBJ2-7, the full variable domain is KAGVTQTPRYLIKTRGQQVTLSCSPISGHRSVSWYQQTPGQGLQFLFEYFSETQRNKGNFPGRFSGRQFSNSRSEMNVSTLELGDSALYLCASSPPGVEQYFGPGTRLTVT.